This T cell receptor beta chain is drawn from a study of cytomegalovirus exposure and HLA in healthy donors. Across the whole study: An earlier analysis identified more than 90 million unique TCR beta sequences in approximately 190 million T cells. Study conclusions and caveats: The classifier, whose performance was assessed in both the original and validation cohorts, reportedly diagnosed cytomegalovirus status with high specificity and sensitivity.

V was clipped by 3 bases and J by 5 bases, with 10 bases between them. The length of the CDR3 is 12 residues. From germline, CDR1 is SQVTM and CDR2 ANQGSEA. In the PCR, 60 Vbeta and 13 Jbeta primers were used. TCRdb's table, derived via immunoSEQ multiplex PCR, lists solely in-frame clones and lacks some. Among about 83,000 clones listed, around 76% were seen once. This clone was seen a few times. Its antigen is undetermined. V and J are TRBV29-1 and TRBJ1-1; no firm D call. The specimen was PBMCs. The sequence came from a man aged 18-30 years in good health and CMV-seropositive. The CDR3 nucleotides are TGCAGCGTTGACAGATCGGAGACTGAAGCTTTCTTT. Amino acids: CSVDRSETEAFF.